This T cell receptor (beta chain) was sequenced during a study of cytomegalovirus exposure and HLA in healthy donors. The PCR made use of 60 Vbeta and 13 Jbeta primers. Assay used: immunoSEQ multiplex PCR; TCRdb lists only in-frame clones, some missing. In the table there are approximately 220,000 clones, around 80% of which are singletons. Trimming removed 6 bases at V and 5 bases at J, with 13 bases between. The CDR3 is 13 residues long. Germline values: CDR1 MNHEY, CDR2 SVGAGI. In regard to this clone: Its antigen is currently unknown.

Whole-study findings and limits: Prior analysis indicated that the majority of TCR beta V segments exhibited productivity approximately 87% or approximately 30% of the time.

Sequencing was done on a sample of PBMCs. The chain links TRBV6-5 to TRBJ2-5; possible D gene TRBD2, 7 bases. The receptor's source is a girl aged 2-9 years in good health and CMV-seronegative. The CDR3, as DNA: TGTGCCAGCAGAATAGGGGGGGTGGAGACCCAGTACTTC. The encoded protein is CASRIGGVETQYF.